This T cell receptor (beta chain) emerged from a study of T cells in Graves' hyperthyroidism and ophthalmopathy. Overall study findings and caveats: Separating ophthalmopathy from stable hyperthyroidism was achieved by a 13 V-J model.

The ends were cut back, 6 bases at V and 1 base at J, with 16 bases in the middle. The CDR3 totals 15 residues. Germline values: CDR1 SGHDT, CDR2 YYEEEE. Pregnant or lactating patients were excluded, as were those with uncontrolled infection or other autoimmune disease. This clonotype was seen many times. The antigen remains undetermined. There were TCR beta CDR3 regions amplified from RNA transcripts. First-round RT-PCR of the TCR CDR3 relied on the HTBI primer set. In TCRdb, the multiplex PCR reads were re-called with MiXCR into one record per CDR3 protein. The repertoire includes approximately 690,000 distinct CDR3 sequences, around 21% of them detected once, and 30% to 40% sits in the top ten.

The sequence was collected from a man aged 30 to 39 with Graves' ophthalmopathy. The chain has TRBV5-6 and TRBJ1-1, with D tentatively TRBD1 (6 bases). Specimen: blood. CDR3 protein: CASKGGGFSNTEAFF. The DNA of the CDR3 is TGTGCCAGCAAGGGAGGGGGATTTTCGAACACTGAAGCTTTCTTT.